Given below is one T cell receptor beta chain in context. As yet, its antigen is unknown. Cells designated naive CD8 were CD45RO-negative and were positively selected for CCR7, with terminally differentiated effector memory CD45RA+ cells excluded. Recent acute infections and vaccinations were absent in the healthy HIV-negative adult donors. The study drew all its donors from Caucasian adults living in Nashville, Tennessee. This entry belongs to a study of shared clonotypes between healthy human individuals. Study-level results: Sharing across four donors was highest in naive CD4 (around 5%) and lowest in memory CD8 (around 0.4%).

Trimming at V came to 7 bases and at J to 7 bases, leaving 8 bases not matched to a gene. This CDR3 is built from 15 residues. The germline V gene has CDR1 SGHVS and CDR2 FQNEAQ. Original processing notes: Filtering differed, since immunoSEQ gave only junction sequences and no quality scores. Clones were sequenced by immunoSEQ multiplex PCR, and TCRdb holds only the in-frame ones, with some missing. V, J and clone size reflect that table, while D and trimming were determined from the DNA. The sample shows approximately 590,000 clones, 95% to 96% of them seen only once. The gene calls are TRBV7-8 and TRBJ2-1, with 12 bases fitting TRBD2. The sequencing input was naive CD8+ T cells sorted from blood. This clonotype was sampled from a woman younger than 45 in good health. The CDR3 loop reads CASTGTSGLGNEQFF. For the CDR3, the DNA is TGTGCCAGCACCGGGACTAGCGGGTTGGGGAATGAGCAGTTCTTC.